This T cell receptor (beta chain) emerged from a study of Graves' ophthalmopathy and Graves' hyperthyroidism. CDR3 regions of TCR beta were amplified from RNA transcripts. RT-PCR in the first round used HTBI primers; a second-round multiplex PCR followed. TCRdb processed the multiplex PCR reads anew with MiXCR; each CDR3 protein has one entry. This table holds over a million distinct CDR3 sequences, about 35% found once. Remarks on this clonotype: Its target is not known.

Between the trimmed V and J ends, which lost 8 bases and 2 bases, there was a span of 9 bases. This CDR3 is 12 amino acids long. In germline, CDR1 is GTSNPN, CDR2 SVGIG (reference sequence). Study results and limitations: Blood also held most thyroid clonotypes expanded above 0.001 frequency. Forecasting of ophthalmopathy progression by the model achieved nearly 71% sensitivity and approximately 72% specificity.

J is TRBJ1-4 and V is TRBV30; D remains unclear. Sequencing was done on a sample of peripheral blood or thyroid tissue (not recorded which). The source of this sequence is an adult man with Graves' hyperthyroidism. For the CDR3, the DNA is TGTGCCGGTCGGGCGACTAATGAAAAACTGTTTTTT. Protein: CAGRATNEKLFF.